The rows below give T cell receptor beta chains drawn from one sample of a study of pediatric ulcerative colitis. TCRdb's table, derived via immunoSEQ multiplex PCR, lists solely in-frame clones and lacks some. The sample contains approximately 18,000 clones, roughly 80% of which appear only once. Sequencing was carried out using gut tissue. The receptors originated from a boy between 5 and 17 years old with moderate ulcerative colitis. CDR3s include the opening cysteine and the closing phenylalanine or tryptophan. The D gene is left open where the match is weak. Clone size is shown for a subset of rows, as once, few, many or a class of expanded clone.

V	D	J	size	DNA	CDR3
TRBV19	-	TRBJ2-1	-	TGTGCCAGTAGTATCGGGCTCTCCTACAATGAGCAGTTCTTC	CASSIGLSYNEQFF
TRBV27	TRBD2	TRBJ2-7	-	TGTGCCAGCCATGGGGAGGGGAGGTTCTACGAGCAGTACTTC	CASHGEGRFYEQYF
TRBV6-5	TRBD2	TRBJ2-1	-	TGTGCCAGCAGCTTTCCGGGACTACCTCCAGTCTTC	CASSFPGLPPVF
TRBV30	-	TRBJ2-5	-	TGTGCCTGGGACCCGGGACACACCCAAGAGACCCAGTACTTC	CAWDPGHTQETQYF
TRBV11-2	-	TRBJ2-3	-	TGTGCCAGCAGCCCGGCGGTTTACACAGATACGCAGTATTTT	CASSPAVYTDTQYF
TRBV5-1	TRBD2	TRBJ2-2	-	TGCGCCAGCCAAGATGGCGGGAGCGCGACCGGGGAGCTGTTTTTT	CASQDGGSATGELFF
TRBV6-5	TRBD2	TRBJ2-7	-	TGTGCCAGCAGGACTAGCGGGGGTTATGACGAGCAGTACTTC	CASRTSGGYDEQYF
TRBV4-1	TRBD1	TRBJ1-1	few	TGCGCCAGCTCCAAACAGGGGTTCGGAGCTTTCTTT	CASSKQGFGAFF
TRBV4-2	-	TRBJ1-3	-	TGTGCCAGCAGCCAGGGCCTGATTACCTCTGGAAACACCATATATTTT	CASSQGLITSGNTIYF
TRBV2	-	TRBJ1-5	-	TGTGCCAGCAGTGGGTCGGGCGGGTTACGGCCCCAGCATTTT	CASSGSGGLRPQHF
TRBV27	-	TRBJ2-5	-	TGTGCCCTTCCAGGGCGCAGCCAGAGTCCAGAGACCCAGTACTTC	CALPGRSQSPETQYF
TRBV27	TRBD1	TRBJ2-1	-	TGTGCCAGCAGTATACTCCGCGGGACAGGTTACAATGAGCAGTTCTTC	CASSILRGTGYNEQFF
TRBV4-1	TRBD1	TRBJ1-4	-	TGCGCCAGCAGCCGGACAGGGATTAATGAAAAACTGTTTTTT	CASSRTGINEKLFF